This is a list of T cell receptor beta chains from one sample in a study of OX40 agonist ivuxolimab in advanced cancers. The method was immunoSEQ multiplex PCR; TCRdb's version includes in-frame clones alone and lacks a portion of them. The sample shows about 57,000 clones, approximately 92% of them seen only once. Sample: CD4+ or CD8+ T cells sorted from blood, taken in a trial of the OX40 agonist ivuxolimab. The receptors here all came from an adult with an advanced solid tumor such as melanoma, head and neck, liver or kidney cancer. Both conserved end residues are part of each CDR3. The order of the fields is J gene, CDR3 length, clone size, V gene, D gene, CDR3 DNA, CDR3 protein. A D gene is named only where the DNA matches it firmly. Size values are once, few and many counts, or a class for expanded clones, and some rows have none.

TRBJ2-7,13,-,TRBV13,-,TGTGCCAGCAGCCTCAGGAGCTCCTACGAGCAGTACTTC,CASSLRSSYEQYF
TRBJ1-1,16,-,TRBV28,-,TGTGCCAGCAGTTTCTCGGGGGAGGGGCGGAACACTGAAGCTTTCTTT,CASSFSGEGRNTEAFF
TRBJ2-3,17,once,TRBV19,-,TGTGCCAGTAGTATTTATGCCGGGAGTGGGGTCACAGATACGCAGTATTTT,CASSIYAGSGVTDTQYF
TRBJ1-5,12,-,TRBV28,-,TGTGCCAGCACGAGGCGAAATCAGCCCCAGCATTTT,CASTRRNQPQHF
TRBJ2-3,12,-,TRBV5-6,-,TGTGCCAGCAGCTTGGAGGCAGATACGCAGTATTTT,CASSLEADTQYF
TRBJ1-3,16,-,TRBV4-3,-,TGCGCCAGCAGCCAACAGGACGAATACTCTGGAAACACCATATATTTT,CASSQQDEYSGNTIYF
TRBJ2-3,16,once,TRBV27,-,TGTGCCAGCAGTTTATCTCAAGAAGAAGGCACAGATACGCAGTATTTT,CASSLSQEEGTDTQYF
TRBJ2-7,15,-,TRBV27,-,TGTGCCAGCAGTGCCTCCGGGTCCTTTCTTTCCGAGCAGTACTTC,CASSASGSFLSEQYF
TRBJ2-5,15,many,TRBV7-9,-,TGTGCCAGCAGTGAACAGAGAGGGGTCCAAGAGACCCAGTACTTC,CASSEQRGVQETQYF
TRBJ2-3,18,-,TRBV28,TRBD2,TGTGCCAGCAGTTTGCCGCCCGGACTAGCGGGAGGAACAGATACGCAGTATTTT,CASSLPPGLAGGTDTQYF
TRBJ2-6,15,-,TRBV7-7,-,TGTGCTAGCAGCCAAGGGGTCTCTGGGGCCAACGTCCTGACTTTC,CASSQGVSGANVLTF
TRBJ1-5,14,-,TRBV7-2,-,TGTGCCAGCAGCTTAGCAATCTCCAATCAGCCCCAGCATTTT,CASSLAISNQPQHF
TRBJ2-2,13,-,TRBV7-8,-,TGTGCCAGCAGCTTAGGGTCGTCCGGGGAGCTGTTTTTT,CASSLGSSGELFF
TRBJ2-1,17,-,TRBV9,TRBD2,TGTGCCAGCAGCTCACATTCTAGCGGGAGTGCCTACAATGAGCAGTTCTTC,CASSSHSSGSAYNEQFF
TRBJ2-3,15,-,TRBV7-3,-,TGTGCCAGCAGCCGGGGTCGGACAGTTGCAGATACGCAGTATTTT,CASSRGRTVADTQYF
TRBJ2-5,15,-,TRBV9,-,TGTGCCAGCAGCGTTTATCGGGACCAGCAAGAGACCCAGTACTTC,CASSVYRDQQETQYF
TRBJ2-7,12,-,TRBV11-2,-,TGTGCCAGCAGCTTAGCAGGTAACGAGCAGTACTTC,CASSLAGNEQYF
TRBJ1-1,12,once,TRBV19,-,TGTGCCAGCAGGGGAGGGTTCACTGAAGCTTTCTTT,CASRGGFTEAFF
TRBJ1-2,18,-,TRBV13,-,TGTGCCAGCAGCACCTTCCCCGGGACGGACGAAGCTAACTATGGCTACACCTTC,CASSTFPGTDEANYGYTF
TRBJ1-1,11,-,TRBV28,-,TGTGCCAGCCGACGTGGCACTGAAGCTTTCTTT,CASRRGTEAFF
TRBJ2-1,16,-,TRBV7-8,-,TGTGCCAGCAGCCTGGTTGGGCGGGACGCCTACAATGAGCAGTTCTTC,CASSLVGRDAYNEQFF
TRBJ2-7,14,-,TRBV29-1,TRBD2,TGCAGCGCCCTCGGAGGACTAGCAGGCTACGAGCAGTACTTC,CSALGGLAGYEQYF
TRBJ1-1,18,-,TRBV28,-,TGTGCCAGCAGCGGGAGGGACACCCCCGGCGGCAAGACATTCGAAGCTTTCTTT,CASSGRDTPGGKTFEAFF
TRBJ2-7,15,-,TRBV2,TRBD2,TGTGCCAGCAGTGAAAGGGCGGGAGCTATCCACGAGCAGTACTTC,CASSERAGAIHEQYF
TRBJ2-7,14,-,TRBV28,TRBD2,TGTGCCAGCAGGGGGTCTAGCGGTTCCTACGAGCAGTACTTC,CASRGSSGSYEQYF
TRBJ2-1,16,-,TRBV27,-,TGTGCCAGCAGCCCAATTTCCACTCTAGGATACAATGAGCAGTTCTTC,CASSPISTLGYNEQFF
TRBJ2-7,14,-,TRBV7-8,-,TGTGCCAGCAGCTTAAGGGTTGGGTACTACGAGCAGTACTTC,CASSLRVGYYEQYF
TRBJ2-1,12,-,TRBV6-5,-,TGTGCCAGCAGGGGGGGAAGGAATGAGCAGTTCTTC,CASRGGRNEQFF
TRBJ2-2,16,-,TRBV2,TRBD2,TGTGCCAGCAGTGACCTCGGCGGGAGAGGCACCGGGGAGCTGTTTTTT,CASSDLGGRGTGELFF
TRBJ1-5,15,-,TRBV7-9,TRBD1,TGTGCCAGCAGCTTCGGACAGGGAGGTATACAGCCCCAGCATTTT,CASSFGQGGIQPQHF
TRBJ1-2,13,few,TRBV7-9,-,TGTGCCAGCAGCTTACCTGCAGGGGAAGGCTACACCTTC,CASSLPAGEGYTF
TRBJ2-7,18,-,TRBV18,-,TGTGCCAGCTCACCGGGCCCCGTGGGGGGTAGCCCCTCCTACGAGCAGTACTTC,CASSPGPVGGSPSYEQYF
TRBJ2-7,15,-,TRBV30,TRBD1,TGTGCCTGGAGTGAATTCGGACAGGGTTTATACGAGCAGTACTTC,CAWSEFGQGLYEQYF
TRBJ2-1,17,-,TRBV4-1,-,TGCGCCAGCAGCCATACTCCCACAGGGCGCACCTACAATGAGCAGTTCTTC,CASSHTPTGRTYNEQFF
TRBJ2-5,16,-,TRBV4-3,-,TGCGCCAGCAGCCAAGAAAGGCACCCCCCTCTGGAGACCCAGTACTTC,CASSQERHPPLETQYF
TRBJ2-2,14,-,TRBV4-1,-,TGCGCCAGCAGCCAAGTATTAGCGACCGGGGAGCTGTTTTTT,CASSQVLATGELFF
TRBJ2-2,14,-,TRBV4-3,-,TGCGCCAGCAGCCGCACAGTTGGGGGCAGGGAGCTGTTTTTT,CASSRTVGGRELFF
TRBJ1-5,14,-,TRBV1,-,TGCACCAGCAGCCGGCAGGGCAGCAATCAGCCCCAGCATTTT,CTSSRQGSNQPQHF
TRBJ2-7,15,-,TRBV15,-,TGTGCCACCAGCAGAGATAGCGCAGACTCCTACGAGCAGTACTTC,CATSRDSADSYEQYF
TRBJ1-1,16,-,TRBV4-1,-,TGCGCCAGCAGCCGCCCTCTACAGGGAATGAACACTGAAGCTTTCTTT,CASSRPLQGMNTEAFF
TRBJ1-3,15,-,TRBV4-2,-,TGTGCCAGCAGCCAAGACCCGGGACCGTCTGAGCCCATATATTTT,CASSQDPGPSEPIYF
TRBJ2-7,13,-,TRBV6-5,-,TGTGCCAGCAGTTACATGGCTGACTACGAGCAGTACTTC,CASSYMADYEQYF
TRBJ2-2,14,-,TRBV7-3,TRBD1,TGTGCCAGCAGCCCCATGACAGGGACCGGGGAGCTGTTTTTT,CASSPMTGTGELFF
TRBJ1-2,15,-,TRBV13,-,TGTGCCAGCAGCTTAGGCAACGGGGTAAACTATGGCTACACCTTC,CASSLGNGVNYGYTF
TRBJ2-7,11,-,TRBV28,-,TGTGCCAGCAGCCCGAACTACGAGCAGTACTTC,CASSPNYEQYF
TRBJ2-1,15,-,TRBV18,TRBD1,TGTGCCAGCTCACCACGAGACAGGGGGTACAATGAGCAGTTCTTC,CASSPRDRGYNEQFF
TRBJ2-7,12,-,TRBV10-3,-,TGTGCCACCGCAGGGGGGACGGGCGAGCAGTACTTC,CATAGGTGEQYF